Listed below are T cell receptor beta chains from one sample, sequenced in a study of long-term antiretroviral therapy in people with HIV. Measured with immunoSEQ multiplex PCR; TCRdb has only the in-frame clones, and not every one. The profile shows about 20,000 clones, less than 85% of them singletons. The sample here was unsorted PBMCs, taken 0.2 years after starting antiretroviral therapy. The receptor set was obtained from a woman in her thirties or forties with HIV. CDR3s include the opening cysteine and the closing phenylalanine or tryptophan. The D gene is left open where the match is weak. The size of a clone is reported for some rows only, either as once, few or many, or as a class for expanded clones.

>TRBD1|TRBV2|TRBJ2-1|NA
TGTGCCAGCAGTCCCTTTGGGGGACAGAGCTCCTACAATGAGCAGTTCTTC
CASSPFGGQSSYNEQFF
>NA|TRBV5-6|TRBJ1-2|few
TGTGCCAGCAGCTCTCAGGGTTGGGGCTACACCTTC
CASSSQGWGYTF
>NA|TRBV19|TRBJ1-5|NA
TGTGCCAGTACCAAACACGGTGACAGTTATAGCAATCAGCCCCAGCATTTT
CASTKHGDSYSNQPQHF
>TRBD2|TRBV5-4|TRBJ2-5|NA
TGTGCCAGCAGCGGGACTAGCGAGGGGGAGACCCAGTACTTC
CASSGTSEGETQYF
>NA|TRBV13|TRBJ1-1|NA
TGTGCCAGCAGCGCACCGGACAGAGTGAACACTGAAGCTTTCTTT
CASSAPDRVNTEAFF
>TRBD1|TRBV15|TRBJ2-2|NA
TGTGCCACCAGCAGAGATCCTTCTCTTGTTATGGGACAGGGGGCCGACGGGGAGCTGTTTTTT
CATSRDPSLVMGQGADGELFF
>NA|TRBV5-4|TRBJ2-5|NA
TGTGCCAGCAGCTTAAGGGGCGCGGAGACCCAGTACTTC
CASSLRGAETQYF
>NA|TRBV4-1|TRBJ2-7|few
TGCGCCAGCAGCCAAGATTCGGCGATCCACCACTACGAGCAGTACTTC
CASSQDSAIHHYEQYF
>NA|TRBV9|TRBJ2-3|few
TGTGCCAGCAGCGTAGAGCCGCCTACTAGCCGCCGGACAGATACGCAGTATTTT
CASSVEPPTSRRTDTQYF
>TRBD1|TRBV7-2|TRBJ1-2|NA
TGTGCCAGCAGCGTGAACAGGGGTGGGGGCTACACCTTC
CASSVNRGGGYTF
>NA|TRBV11-2|TRBJ2-3|NA
TGTGCCAGCAGCTTACATGTAACAGATACGCAGTATTTT
CASSLHVTDTQYF
>TRBD2|TRBV11-2|TRBJ2-3|NA
TGTGCCAGCAGCTTAGGTCGTAGCGGGGGGACCACAGATACGCAGTATTTT
CASSLGRSGGTTDTQYF
>TRBD1|TRBV7-2|TRBJ1-2|few
TGTGCCAGCAGCGTTAGGACAGGGGAACGTGGCTACACCTTC
CASSVRTGERGYTF
>NA|TRBV5-8|TRBJ2-7|NA
TGTGCCAGCAGCTTGGGAAGCCGCCCCTACGAGCAGTACTTC
CASSLGSRPYEQYF
>NA|TRBV7-9|TRBJ1-2|NA
TGTGCCAGCAGGGGAGGGTCGGGCTATGGCTACACCTTC
CASRGGSGYGYTF